Listed below are T cell receptor beta chains from one sample, sequenced in a study of T cells in Graves' hyperthyroidism and ophthalmopathy. TCRdb re-called the multiplex PCR reads through MiXCR, storing one row per CDR3 protein. This sample has approximately 250,000 distinct CDR3 sequences, with over 20% found just once. Sequenced material: blood. These receptors originate from a woman aged 40 to 50 with Graves' ophthalmopathy. Each CDR3 is given with its conserved first and last residue. D genes are given only for firm matches. Some rows have no size entry. The others give once, few or many, or a class for an expanded clone.

V	D	J	size	CDR3	DNA
TRBV6-1	-	TRBJ2-1	-	CASKDTRLGQFF	TGTGCCAGCAAGGATACTAGGCTGGGGCAGTTCTTC
TRBV2	-	TRBJ2-5	few	CASSEWPPGQTQYF	TGTGCCAGCAGTGAATGGCCCCCAGGGCAGACCCAGTACTTC
TRBV2	-	TRBJ2-7	-	CASSQGPYGEQYF	TGTGCCAGCAGCCAAGGACCCTACGGCGAGCAGTACTTC
TRBV4-2	TRBD2	TRBJ2-1	many	CASSPTSSSYNEQFF	TGTGCCAGCAGCCCGACTAGCAGCTCCTACAATGAGCAGTTCTTC
TRBV12-3/TRBV12-4	-	TRBJ2-2	-	CASSGDLNTGELFF	TGTGCCAGCAGTGGGGACCTGAACACCGGGGAGCTGTTTTTT
TRBV29-1	-	TRBJ2-7	many	CSVVSSYEQYF	TGCAGCGTTGTCAGCTCCTACGAGCAGTACTTC
TRBV28	-	TRBJ1-2	many	CASSPQGWFYGYTF	TGTGCCAGCAGTCCACAGGGTTGGTTCTATGGCTACACCTTC
TRBV2	-	TRBJ2-7	many	CAIRVAYEQYF	TGTGCCATCCGAGTAGCCTACGAGCAGTACTTC
TRBV6-5	-	TRBJ1-5	many	CASVQLYSNQPQHF	TGTGCCAGCGTACAGTTGTATAGCAATCAGCCCCAGCATTTT
TRBV9	-	TRBJ2-3	many	CASSPRGTLSSTDTQYF	TGTGCCAGCAGCCCCCGGGGGACATTGTCTAGCACAGATACGCAGTATTTT
TRBV4-1	-	TRBJ2-2	-	CASSQGQPTGELFF	TGCGCCAGCAGCCAAGGACAGCCCACCGGGGAGCTGTTTTTT
TRBV12-3/TRBV12-4	-	TRBJ2-7	many	CASAPGVVNEQYF	TGTGCCAGCGCTCCAGGGGTAGTAAACGAGCAGTACTTC
TRBV9	-	TRBJ2-2	many	CASSVVPGTGELFF	TGTGCCAGCAGCGTAGTACCCGGCACCGGGGAGCTGTTTTTT
TRBV10-1	-	TRBJ2-5	many	CATHSPGTKETQYF	TGCGCCACCCATTCGCCGGGAACAAAAGAGACCCAGTACTTC
TRBV9	-	TRBJ1-2	many	CASSSSPGYGYTF	TGTGCCAGCAGCTCCAGCCCGGGCTATGGCTACACCTTC
TRBV7-6	TRBD1	TRBJ1-5	many	CASSLVRTGLLVGNQPQHF	TGTGCCAGCAGCTTAGTAAGGACAGGGTTATTAGTAGGCAATCAGCCCCAGCATTTT
TRBV7-9	-	TRBJ2-2	many	CASSLAGGKLANTGELFF	TGTGCCAGCAGCTTAGCGGGAGGCAAATTAGCGAACACCGGGGAGCTGTTTTTT
TRBV12-3/TRBV12-4	TRBD2	TRBJ2-2	-	CASSFLAGGPGRTGELFF	TGTGCCAGCAGTTTTTTAGCGGGAGGGCCGGGGAGAACCGGGGAGCTGTTTTTT
TRBV7-3	TRBD1	TRBJ2-5	-	CTSSATGGEAETQYF	TGTACCAGCAGCGCGACAGGGGGCGAGGCGGAGACCCAGTACTTC
TRBV3-1	-	TRBJ1-1	few	CASSHQSANTEAFF	TGTGCCAGCAGCCATCAAAGCGCAAACACTGAAGCTTTCTTT
TRBV20-1	TRBD2	TRBJ2-1	many	CSAREPGLAGANEQFF	TGCAGTGCTAGAGAACCGGGACTAGCGGGAGCCAATGAGCAGTTCTTC